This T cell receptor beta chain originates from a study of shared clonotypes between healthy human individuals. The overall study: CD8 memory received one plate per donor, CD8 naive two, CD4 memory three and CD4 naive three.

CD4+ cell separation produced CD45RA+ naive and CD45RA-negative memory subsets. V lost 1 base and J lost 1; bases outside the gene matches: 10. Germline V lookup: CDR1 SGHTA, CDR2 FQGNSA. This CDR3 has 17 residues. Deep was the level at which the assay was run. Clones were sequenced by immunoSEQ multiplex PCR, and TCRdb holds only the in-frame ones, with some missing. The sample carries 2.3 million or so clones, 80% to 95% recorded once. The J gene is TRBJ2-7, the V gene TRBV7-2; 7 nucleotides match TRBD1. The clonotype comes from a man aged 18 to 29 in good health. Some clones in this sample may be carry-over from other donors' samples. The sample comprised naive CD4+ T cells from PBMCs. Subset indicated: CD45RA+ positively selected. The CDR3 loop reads CASSLVGSGTASYEQYF. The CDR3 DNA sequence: TGTGCCAGCAGCTTAGTAGGTTCCGGGACAGCATCCTACGAGCAGTACTTC.